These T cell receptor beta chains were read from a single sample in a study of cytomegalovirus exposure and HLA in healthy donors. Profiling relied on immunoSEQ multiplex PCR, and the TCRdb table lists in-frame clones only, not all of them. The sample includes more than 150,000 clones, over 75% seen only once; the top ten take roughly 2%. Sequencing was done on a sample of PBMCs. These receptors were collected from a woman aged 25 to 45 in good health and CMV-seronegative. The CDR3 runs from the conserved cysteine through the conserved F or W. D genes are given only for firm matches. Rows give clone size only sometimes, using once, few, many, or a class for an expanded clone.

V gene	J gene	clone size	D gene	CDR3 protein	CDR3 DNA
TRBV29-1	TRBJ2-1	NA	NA	CSVEARVEQFF	TGCAGCGTTGAAGCCAGGGTTGAGCAGTTCTTC
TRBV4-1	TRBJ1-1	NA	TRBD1	CASSQVTGGGEAFF	TGCGCCAGCAGCCAAGTAACAGGGGGCGGAGAAGCTTTCTTT
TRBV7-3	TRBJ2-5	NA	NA	CASSRTKQETQYF	TGTGCCAGCAGCCGGACAAAGCAAGAGACCCAGTACTTC
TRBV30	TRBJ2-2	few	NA	CAWRGHGVGGELFF	TGTGCCTGGAGGGGACACGGGGTAGGAGGGGAGCTGTTTTTT
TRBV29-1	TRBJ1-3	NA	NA	CSVGKGGPGNTIYF	TGCAGCGTTGGGAAAGGAGGGCCTGGAAACACCATATATTTT
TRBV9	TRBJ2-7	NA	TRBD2	CASSPGTSGRSYEQYF	TGTGCCAGCAGCCCCGGGACTAGCGGTCGCTCCTACGAGCAGTACTTC
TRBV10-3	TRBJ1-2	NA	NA	CAIGSTGSYGYTF	TGTGCCATCGGGTCCACCGGGAGCTATGGCTACACCTTC
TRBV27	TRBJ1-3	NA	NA	CASSLLGAGNTIYF	TGTGCCAGCAGTTTACTAGGGGCTGGAAACACCATATATTTT
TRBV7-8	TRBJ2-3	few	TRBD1	CASSGPGQGFTDTQYF	TGTGCCAGCAGCGGGCCGGGACAGGGTTTTACAGATACGCAGTATTTT
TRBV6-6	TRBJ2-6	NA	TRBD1	CASNPQGRGGANVLTF	TGTGCCAGCAACCCACAGGGGCGTGGTGGGGCCAACGTCCTGACTTTC
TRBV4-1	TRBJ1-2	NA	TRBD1	CASSHTGGLGYTF	TGCGCCAGCAGCCATACAGGGGGCCTTGGCTACACCTTC
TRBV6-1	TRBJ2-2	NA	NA	CASSSPQYRELFF	TGTGCCAGCAGTAGCCCACAGTACCGGGAGCTGTTTTTT
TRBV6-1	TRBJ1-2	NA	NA	CASSEDGRDFGYTF	TGTGCCAGCAGTGAAGATGGCAGGGATTTCGGCTACACCTTC
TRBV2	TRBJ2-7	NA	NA	CASSGRGSYEQYF	TGTGCCAGCAGTGGCCGGGGAAGCTACGAGCAGTACTTC
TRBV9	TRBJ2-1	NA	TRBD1	CASSVGTGSSYNEQFF	TGTGCCAGCAGCGTCGGGACAGGGAGCTCCTACAATGAGCAGTTCTTC
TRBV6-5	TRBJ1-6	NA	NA	CASRLTGPGNSPLHF	TGTGCCAGCAGGTTAACAGGGCCTGGTAATTCACCCCTCCACTTT
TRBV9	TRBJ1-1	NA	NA	CASSALRGGRPEAFF	TGTGCCAGCAGCGCCTTACGAGGGGGTCGCCCTGAAGCTTTCTTT
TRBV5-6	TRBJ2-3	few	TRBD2	CASSLKTSGGAGDTQYF	TGTGCCAGCAGCTTAAAGACTAGCGGGGGGGCGGGAGATACGCAGTATTTT
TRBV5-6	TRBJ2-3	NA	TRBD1	CASSSAGTGTDTQYF	TGTGCCAGCAGCTCTGCCGGGACAGGCACAGATACGCAGTATTTT
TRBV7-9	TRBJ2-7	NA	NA	CASSFPGHQYEQYF	TGTGCCAGCAGTTTTCCGGGACACCAGTACGAGCAGTACTTC
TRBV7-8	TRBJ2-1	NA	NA	CASHPGQLYNEQFF	TGTGCCAGCCACCCCGGACAGCTTTACAATGAGCAGTTCTTC
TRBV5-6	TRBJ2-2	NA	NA	CASSLGLNTGELFF	TGTGCCAGCAGCTTGGGACTTAACACCGGGGAGCTGTTTTTT
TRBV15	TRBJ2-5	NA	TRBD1	CATSKRQGEETQYF	TGTGCCACCAGCAAACGACAGGGTGAAGAGACCCAGTACTTC
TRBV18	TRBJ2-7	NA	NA	CASSPSDLRVPYEQYF	TGTGCCAGCTCACCTTCGGATCTCCGGGTTCCCTACGAGCAGTACTTC
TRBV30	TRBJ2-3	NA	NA	CAWSVLSPGTGTDTQYF	TGTGCCTGGAGTGTACTCTCTCCGGGAACGGGCACAGATACGCAGTATTTT
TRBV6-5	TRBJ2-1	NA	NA	CASSGVNNEQFF	TGTGCCAGCAGTGGAGTTAACAATGAGCAGTTCTTC
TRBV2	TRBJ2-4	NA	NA	CASRLAKNIQYF	TGTGCCAGCAGACTAGCCAAAAACATTCAGTACTTC
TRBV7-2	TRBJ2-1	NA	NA	CASAPRRRQSSYNEQFF	TGTGCCAGCGCCCCCCGGAGGCGTCAAAGCTCCTACAATGAGCAGTTCTTC
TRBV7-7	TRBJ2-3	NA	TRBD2	CASSLGRGGGDTQYF	TGTGCTAGCAGCTTGGGGCGGGGGGGAGGAGATACGCAGTATTTT
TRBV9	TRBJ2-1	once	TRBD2	CASSVETSGAYNEQFF	TGTGCCAGCAGCGTAGAGACTAGCGGGGCCTACAATGAGCAGTTCTTC
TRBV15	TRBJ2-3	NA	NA	CATSRDRRSTTDTQYF	TGTGCCACCAGCAGAGATAGACGGAGTACCACAGATACGCAGTATTTT
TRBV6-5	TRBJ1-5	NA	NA	CASRRVIGNQPQHF	TGTGCCAGCAGGAGGGTAATTGGCAATCAGCCCCAGCATTTT
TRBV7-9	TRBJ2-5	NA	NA	CASSLAQGNQETQYF	TGTGCCAGCAGCTTAGCGCAGGGAAACCAAGAGACCCAGTACTTC
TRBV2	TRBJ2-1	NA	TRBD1	CASRRQGPEYNEQFF	TGTGCCAGCAGAAGACAGGGCCCTGAGTACAATGAGCAGTTCTTC
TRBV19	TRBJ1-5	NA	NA	CASSRQINQPQHF	TGTGCCAGTAGTCGACAGATCAATCAGCCCCAGCATTTT
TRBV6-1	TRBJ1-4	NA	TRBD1	CASKPTGNSWEKLFF	TGTGCCAGCAAGCCGACAGGGAATAGTTGGGAAAAACTGTTTTTT
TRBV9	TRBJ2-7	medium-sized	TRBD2	CASNPAGTPYEQYF	TGTGCCAGCAACCCAGCGGGGACCCCCTACGAGCAGTACTTC
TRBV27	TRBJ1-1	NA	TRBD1	CASSLYLGQTNTEAFF	TGTGCCAGCAGTTTATATTTGGGACAGACCAACACTGAAGCTTTCTTT
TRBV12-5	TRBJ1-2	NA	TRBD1	CASGFGTASGYTF	TGTGCCAGTGGTTTCGGGACAGCGTCTGGCTACACCTTC
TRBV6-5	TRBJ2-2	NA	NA	CASSYWAANTGELFF	TGTGCCAGCAGTTACTGGGCAGCAAACACCGGGGAGCTGTTTTTT
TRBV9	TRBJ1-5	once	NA	CASSAPGAYQPQHF	TGTGCCAGCAGCGCGCCAGGGGCTTATCAGCCCCAGCATTTT
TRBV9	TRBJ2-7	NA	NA	CASSVDASSYEQYF	TGTGCCAGCAGCGTAGACGCCAGCTCCTACGAGCAGTACTTC
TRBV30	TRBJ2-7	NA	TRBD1	CAWSTRSGTGLREQYF	TGTGCCTGGAGTACCCGGTCCGGGACAGGGCTTCGCGAGCAGTACTTC
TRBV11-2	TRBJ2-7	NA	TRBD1	CASSLGDSSYEQYF	TGTGCCAGCAGCTTAGGGGACAGCTCCTACGAGCAGTACTTC
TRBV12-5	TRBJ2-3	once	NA	CASKEASTDTQYF	TGTGCTAGTAAGGAGGCCAGCACAGATACGCAGTATTTT
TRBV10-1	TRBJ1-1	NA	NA	CASSVTGMNTEAFF	TGCGCTAGCAGTGTGACAGGTATGAACACTGAAGCTTTCTTT
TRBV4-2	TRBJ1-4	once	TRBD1	CASSQAGTGNEKLFF	TGTGCCAGCAGCCAAGCTGGGACAGGGAATGAAAAACTGTTTTTT
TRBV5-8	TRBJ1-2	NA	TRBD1	CASSETGGFGYTF	TGTGCCAGCAGCGAGACAGGGGGCTTTGGCTACACCTTC
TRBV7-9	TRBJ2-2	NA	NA	CASSLSRSGELFF	TGTGCCAGCAGCTTGTCCAGATCCGGGGAGCTGTTTTTT
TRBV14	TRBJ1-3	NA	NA	CASSQARTAGNTIYF	TGTGCCAGCAGCCAAGCTCGGACAGCTGGAAACACCATATATTTT
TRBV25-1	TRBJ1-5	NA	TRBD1	CASSEGQVPNQPQHF	TGTGCCAGCAGTGAGGGACAGGTACCTAATCAGCCCCAGCATTTT
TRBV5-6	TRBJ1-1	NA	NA	CASSFTAGMNTEAFF	TGTGCCAGCAGCTTCACAGCCGGCATGAACACTGAGGCTTTCTTT
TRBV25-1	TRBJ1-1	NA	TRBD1	CASSEFRTGYNTEAFF	TGTGCCAGCAGTGAATTCCGGACAGGCTACAACACTGAAGCTTTCTTT
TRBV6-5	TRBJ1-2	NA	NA	CASSPDSTNYGYTF	TGTGCCAGCAGCCCAGACAGCACTAACTATGGCTACACCTTC
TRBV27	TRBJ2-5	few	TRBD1	CASEGQGLVETQYF	TGTGCCAGCGAAGGACAGGGTTTGGTCGAGACCCAGTACTTC